These 10 T cell receptor beta chains originate from one sample sequenced in a study of T cells after yellow fever vaccination. TCRdb re-derived calls from the 5' RACE reads in MiXCR, one entry per CDR3 protein. This sample has a few hundred thousand distinct CDR3 sequences, with approximately 16% found just once. The sequences come from PBMCs, collected 5 days after the first yellow fever vaccination. These receptors were taken from a man aged 18-30 years who received the YFV17D yellow fever vaccine.

This clonotype has only a few counts. The rearrangement joins TRBV4-3 to TRBJ1-5; a weak D match, TRBD1 (5 bases). The CDR3 runs to 17 residues. CDR1 is LGHNA and CDR2 is YSLEER in the germline V gene. V was cut by 2 bases and J by 0 bases, with 14 bases left in between. CDR3 amino acids: CASSQFPWGDSNQPQHF. CDR3 in DNA: TGCGCCAGCAGCCAATTCCCCTGGGGGGATAGCAATCAGCCCCAGCATTTT.

There are many counts of this clonotype. The chain has TRBV7-2 and TRBJ2-7; D possibly corresponds to TRBD1 (6 bases). The germline V gene encodes CDR1 SGHTA and CDR2 FQGNSA. The CDR3 runs 11 residues. Trimming took 11 bases from V and 3 from J, leaving 11 bases between them. In DNA form, the CDR3 reads TGTGCCTCATCCAGGGGCTACGAGCAGTACTTC. It translates to CASSRGYEQYF.

The sample holds a few counts of this clonotype. The chain has TRBV10-3 and TRBJ1-2, with 9 nucleotides matching TRBD1. The germline gives CDR1 ENHRY, CDR2 SYGVKD. With V trimmed by 3 bases and J by 12 bases, 5 bases remained unmatched. The CDR3 covers 12 residues. CDR3 region: CAISDGQGSHTF. Here the CDR3 DNA reads TGTGCCATCAGTGACGGACAGGGGTCACACACCTTC.

The chain joins TRBV7-3 to TRBJ2-1; 10 bases align to TRBD1. Germline assignment: CDR1 SGHTA and CDR2 FQGTGA. With 5 bases clipped from V and 9 bases from J, the junction kept 16 bases outside the gene matches. This CDR3 region has 17 residues. CDR3 sequence: CASSRAPGQGEAPEQFF. The CDR3 DNA reads as TGTGCCAGCAGCCGCGCCCCCGGACAGGGGGAGGCCCCTGAGCAGTTCTTC.

This clonotype was seen only a few times. The chain has TRBV6-1 and TRBJ1-5; the D is unclear. The CDR3 runs 13 residues. Germline V CDR1 and CDR2: MNHNS, SASEGT. Trimming cost V 0 bases and J 11 bases, with 11 bases left between them. The CDR3 sequence: CASSEAVHWSQHF. The CDR3 bases are TGTGCCAGCAGTGAAGCCGTCCACTGGTCCCAGCATTTT.

The chain recombines TRBV4-1 with TRBJ2-7; 10 bases map to TRBD2. The V gene end was trimmed by 2 bases and the J gene end by 4 bases; junction bases not matched to a gene: 5. There are 15 residues in the CDR3. Germline CDR1 and CDR2: MGHRA and YSYEKL. The CDR3 DNA is TGCGCCAGCAGCCAAACTCTAGCGGGGGATTACGAGCAGTACTTC. Protein: CASSQTLAGDYEQYF.

CDR3 protein: CASISRGRRYGYTF. As DNA, the CDR3 is TGTGCCAGTATTTCCAGGGGGCGCAGGTATGGCTACACCTTC. The chain couples TRBV19 to TRBJ1-2, with TRBD1 identical over 8 bases. This CDR3 has 14 amino acids. V gave up 7 bases and J gave up 5 bases; unmatched junction bases: 9. Per the germline V gene, CDR1 is LNHDA and CDR2 is SQIVND (reference sequence).

This clonotype has only a few counts. This rearrangement joins TRBV5-1 to TRBJ2-1; 8 bases agree with TRBD2. The germline V gene encodes CDR1 SGHRS and CDR2 YFSETQ. The CDR3 is 15 amino acids. The ends lost 3 bases at V and 5 bases at J; junction bases unmatched: 7. The CDR3 DNA reads TGCGCCAGCAGCTCCCGCTCGCGGGGGGACAATGAGCAGTTCTTC. It translates to CASSSRSRGDNEQFF.

On this clonotype: A much larger clone lies one base from this, so it may be a read error. The rearrangement joins TRBV28 to TRBJ2-7; TRBD1 agrees at 7 bases. The CDR3 contains 14 residues. Trimming took 4 bases from V and 2 from J; bases not matched to a gene: 5. CDR1 is MDHEN and CDR2 is SYDVKM in the germline V gene. CDR3 nucleotides: TGTGCCAGCAGTTCCCGGGACAGCCCCTACGAGCAGTACTTC. It encodes CASSSRDSPYEQYF.

J is TRBJ1-1 and V is TRBV12-3 or TRBV12-4; D gene uncertain. The V end lost 6 bases, the J end lost 5 bases, and 13 bases lay between the germline ends. The CDR3 runs 13 residues. As DNA, the CDR3 is TGTGCCAGCAGCCCCCCGGTGTGGACTGAAGCTTTCTTT. This codes for CASSPPVWTEAFF.